The rows below give T cell receptor beta chains drawn from one sample of a study of long-term antiretroviral therapy in people with HIV. Sequencing was performed with immunoSEQ multiplex PCR; in TCRdb, only in-frame clones are kept and a portion is missing. This sample has around 20,000 clones, with roughly 80% found just once. The material sequenced was unsorted PBMCs, taken 0.6 years after starting antiretroviral therapy. The receptors originated from a woman aged 18-29 years with HIV. The CDR3 runs from the conserved cysteine through the conserved F or W. The D gene is left open where the match is weak. Clone size is not always given. Where it is, it says once, few, many or a class for expanded clones.

abundance	v_gene	d_gene	j_gene	CDR3nt	CDR3aa
NA	TRBV13	TRBD1	TRBJ2-1	TGTGCCAGCAGCTCCCTTCAGGGGGCGCTTGAGCAGTTCTTC	CASSSLQGALEQFF
NA	TRBV6-5	NA	TRBJ1-6	TGTGCCAGCAGTTATTTTGGGCATGTCGGCTCACCCCTCCACTTT	CASSYFGHVGSPLHF
NA	TRBV28	TRBD1	TRBJ2-1	TGTGCCAGCAGTTTTCACAGGGGGAATGAGCAGTTCTTC	CASSFHRGNEQFF
NA	TRBV6-1	TRBD1	TRBJ2-1	TGTGCCAGCAGTGCGGGGACAGGGAAAACCCATGAGCAGTTCTTC	CASSAGTGKTHEQFF
NA	TRBV7-9	TRBD1	TRBJ1-1	TGTGCCAGCAGCCCGCCCTGGGACAGGGTGAACACTGAAGCTTTCTTT	CASSPPWDRVNTEAFF
NA	TRBV6-5	NA	TRBJ1-1	TGTGCCAGCAGCTCAACCGGACAGAACACTGAAGCTTTCTTT	CASSSTGQNTEAFF
NA	TRBV13	NA	TRBJ2-5	TGTGCCAGCAGCCGGGACCCCCAAGAGACCCAGTACTTC	CASSRDPQETQYF
NA	TRBV28	NA	TRBJ1-6	TGTGCCAGCGTCTCAACTTATACAGGCACATTAAATTCACCCCTCCACTTT	CASVSTYTGTLNSPLHF
NA	TRBV4-3	NA	TRBJ1-2	TGCGCCAGCAGCCAAGTCGACAGAAACTATGGCTACACCTTC	CASSQVDRNYGYTF
NA	TRBV7-9	TRBD1	TRBJ2-7	TGTGCCAGCAGCTTAAGGGGGCAGGGTTTCTACGAGCAGTACTTC	CASSLRGQGFYEQYF
NA	TRBV30	TRBD2	TRBJ2-3	TGTGCCTGGAGCCGAAGCCTATTCTTTAGCGGGAGGGCAGATACGCAGTATTTT	CAWSRSLFFSGRADTQYF
few	TRBV2	NA	TRBJ1-5	TGTGCCAGCAGTGGTACAAGTAATCAGCCCCAGCATTTT	CASSGTSNQPQHF
NA	TRBV19	NA	TRBJ1-5	TGTGCCAGTAGTCCTCAAGGTCAGCCCCAGCATTTT	CASSPQGQPQHF
once	TRBV10-3	TRBD2	TRBJ2-1	TGTGCCATTGGGATAGCGGGAGCTGGGTACAATGAGCAGTTCTTC	CAIGIAGAGYNEQFF
NA	TRBV4-3	NA	TRBJ1-5	TGCGCCAGCAGCCCGGACCTTTCAGACAGGCCCAATCAGCCCCAGCATTTT	CASSPDLSDRPNQPQHF
NA	TRBV5-5	NA	TRBJ1-2	TGTGCCAGCAGGGGCGGTGAGGCTGGCTACACCTTC	CASRGGEAGYTF
NA	TRBV6-1	NA	TRBJ2-7	TGTGCCAGCAGTTTTGAAGGGAGTTCCTACGAGCAGTACTTC	CASSFEGSSYEQYF
NA	TRBV10-3	TRBD1	TRBJ1-1	TGTGCCATCAGACAGGGGGCAAACACTGAAGCTTTCTTT	CAIRQGANTEAFF
NA	TRBV4-2	TRBD1	TRBJ1-5	TGTGCCAGCAGCCAAGGGACAGGGGGCATCAATCAGCCCCAGCATTTT	CASSQGTGGINQPQHF
NA	TRBV2	TRBD1	TRBJ2-5	TGTGCCAGCAGCACCGGGACAGGGTTGGAGACCCAGTACTTC	CASSTGTGLETQYF
NA	TRBV5-1	NA	TRBJ2-3	TGCGCCAGCAGCTTGGAAGGCACAGATACGCAGTATTTT	CASSLEGTDTQYF
NA	TRBV10-3	NA	TRBJ1-2	TGTGCCATCAGTGGGCAGTCCTATGGCTACACCTTC	CAISGQSYGYTF
NA	TRBV5-6	NA	TRBJ1-3	TGTGCCAGCAGCTTTGGCGGGGTAGGATCCGGAAACACCATATATTTT	CASSFGGVGSGNTIYF
NA	TRBV28	TRBD2	TRBJ2-3	TGTGCCAGCAGTTCCCCGGGGGGGCCCAGCACAGATACGCAGTATTTT	CASSSPGGPSTDTQYF
medium-sized	TRBV7-4	TRBD1	TRBJ1-3	TGTGCCAGCAGCTCGTACGACAGGGGGCGCGGAGGAAACACCATATATTTT	CASSSYDRGRGGNTIYF
NA	TRBV13	TRBD1	TRBJ1-1	TGTGCCAGCAGCTTAAGGACAGGGAACACTGAAGCTTTCTTT	CASSLRTGNTEAFF
NA	TRBV21-1	NA	TRBJ1-4	TGTGCCAGCAGCAAAGGAGACAACCTAACAACTAATGAAAAACTGTTTTTT	CASSKGDNLTTNEKLFF
NA	TRBV9	NA	TRBJ2-5	TGTGCCAGCAGCGTAGTCGGACAGCAAGAGACCCAGTACTTC	CASSVVGQQETQYF
once	TRBV20-1	NA	TRBJ1-1	TGCAGTGCTTCGTGGTCGGGGGGATTTTTTTTT	CSASWSGGFFF
NA	TRBV4-2	TRBD1	TRBJ1-1	TGTGCCAGCAGCCGACGGGACAGAAGAGCCCTGAACACTGAAGCTTTCTTT	CASSRRDRRALNTEAFF
NA	TRBV28	NA	TRBJ1-1	TGTGCCAGCAGTGGAGGGGCCTGGATGGAGAACACTGAAGCTTTCTTT	CASSGGAWMENTEAFF
once	TRBV28	NA	TRBJ2-3	TGTGCCAGCAGTTTAGGGCTCCGACAGGAGTCCACAGATACGCAGTATTTT	CASSLGLRQESTDTQYF
NA	TRBV7-9	NA	TRBJ1-1	TGTGCCAGCAGCTTAGCAGGGGTAACTGAAGCTTTCTTT	CASSLAGVTEAFF
once	TRBV7-8	NA	TRBJ2-7	TGTGCCAGCAGCCTCAGGGGACGCTCTTCCTACGAGCAGTACTTC	CASSLRGRSSYEQYF
NA	TRBV28	NA	TRBJ2-7	TGTGCCAGCAGTTCCCTCGCGAGGATAGCGGCCGAGCAGTACTTC	CASSSLARIAAEQYF
NA	TRBV4-3	NA	TRBJ1-1	TGCGCCAGCAGCCAAGACCGCCCTGGGGGAATGAACACTGAAGCTTTCTTT	CASSQDRPGGMNTEAFF
once	TRBV10-2	NA	TRBJ2-2	TGCGCCAGCAGTCGGACCGCGAACACCGGGGAGCTGTTTTTT	CASSRTANTGELFF
once	TRBV6-5	NA	TRBJ2-3	TGTGCCAGCAGTTACTGGGGGACCGGCACAGATACGCAGTATTTT	CASSYWGTGTDTQYF
NA	TRBV2	NA	TRBJ2-7	TGTGCCAGCAGTGAACGGTCCTACGAGCAGTACTTC	CASSERSYEQYF
NA	TRBV27	NA	TRBJ1-2	TGTGCCAGCAGTCCCCGGGACCGAGAGGGCTACACCTTC	CASSPRDREGYTF
NA	TRBV20-1	NA	TRBJ2-7	TGCAGTGCCCCTCCCAACTACGAGCAGTACTTC	CSAPPNYEQYF